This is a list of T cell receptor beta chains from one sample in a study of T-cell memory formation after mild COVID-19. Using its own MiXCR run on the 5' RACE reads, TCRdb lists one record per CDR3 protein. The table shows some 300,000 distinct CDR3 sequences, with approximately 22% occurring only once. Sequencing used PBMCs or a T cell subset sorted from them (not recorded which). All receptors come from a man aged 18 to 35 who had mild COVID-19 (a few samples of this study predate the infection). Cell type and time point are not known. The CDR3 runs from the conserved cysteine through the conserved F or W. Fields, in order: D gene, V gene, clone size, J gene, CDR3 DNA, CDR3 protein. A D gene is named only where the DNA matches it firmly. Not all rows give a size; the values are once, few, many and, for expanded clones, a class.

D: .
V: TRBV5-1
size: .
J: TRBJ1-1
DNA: TGCGCCAGCAGCTTGGTGGGGGCTTTCTTT
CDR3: CASSLVGAFF

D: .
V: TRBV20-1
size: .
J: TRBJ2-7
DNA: TGCAGTGCGCGGACGGACTCCTACGAGCAGTACTTC
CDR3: CSARTDSYEQYF

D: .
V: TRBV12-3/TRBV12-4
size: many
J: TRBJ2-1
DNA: TGTGCCAGCAGCTTAGTCAATGAGCAGTTCTTC
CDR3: CASSLVNEQFF

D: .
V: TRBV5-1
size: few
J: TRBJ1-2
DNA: TGCGCCAGCAGCTTGGGCCGGGGAGATGGCTACACCTTC
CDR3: CASSLGRGDGYTF

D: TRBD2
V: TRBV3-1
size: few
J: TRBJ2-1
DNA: TGTGCCAGCAGCCAAGCTAGCGGGCTCTACAATGAGCAGTTCTTC
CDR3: CASSQASGLYNEQFF

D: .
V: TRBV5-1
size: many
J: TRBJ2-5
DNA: TGCGCCAGCAGCTTGGGAGGGGGTCTCCAAGAGACCCAGTACTTC
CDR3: CASSLGGGLQETQYF

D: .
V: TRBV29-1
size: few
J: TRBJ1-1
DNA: TGCAGCGTTGAAGGGTGGGGGGAGTCCACTGAAGCTTTCTTT
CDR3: CSVEGWGESTEAFF

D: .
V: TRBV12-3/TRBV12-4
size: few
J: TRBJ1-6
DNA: TGTGCCAGCAGTTTAAACGTCCGTACCCCTGGTTCACCCCTCCACTTT
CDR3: CASSLNVRTPGSPLHF

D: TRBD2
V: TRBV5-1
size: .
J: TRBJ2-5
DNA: TGCGCCAGCAGCTCTAGCGGGGCGGAGACCCAGTACTTC
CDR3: CASSSSGAETQYF

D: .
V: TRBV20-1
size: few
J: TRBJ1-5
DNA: TGCAGTGCGTATGGAACTCTCAGCAATCAGCCCCAGCATTTT
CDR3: CSAYGTLSNQPQHF

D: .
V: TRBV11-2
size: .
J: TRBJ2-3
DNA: TGTGCCAGCAGCTTCGACAGTTTTTCAGATACGCAGTATTTT
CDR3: CASSFDSFSDTQYF

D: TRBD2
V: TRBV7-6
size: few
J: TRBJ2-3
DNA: TGTGCCAGCAGCTCCGGGACTAGCGGCACAGATACGCAGTATTTT
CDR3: CASSSGTSGTDTQYF

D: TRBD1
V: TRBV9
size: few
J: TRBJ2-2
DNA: TGTGCCAGCAGCATTACGGCGGCAGGGGGCTCCGGGGAGCTGTTTTTT
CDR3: CASSITAAGGSGELFF

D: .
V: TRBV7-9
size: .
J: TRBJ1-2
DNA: TGTGCCAGCAGCCTATACAGCTCTAACTATGGCTACACCTTC
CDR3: CASSLYSSNYGYTF

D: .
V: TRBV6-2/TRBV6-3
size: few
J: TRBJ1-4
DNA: TGTGCCAGCAGTTTCGGGACGGAGAATGAAAAACTGTTTTTT
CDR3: CASSFGTENEKLFF

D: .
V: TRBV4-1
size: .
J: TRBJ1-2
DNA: TGCGCCAGCAGCCAAGATCCCCACGGAGGCGACATACCTCATGGCTACACCTTC
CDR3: CASSQDPHGGDIPHGYTF

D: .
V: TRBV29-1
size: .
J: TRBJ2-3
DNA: TGCAGCGTTGAGTTTGGGAGAGGACTTTTCACAGATACGCAGTATTTT
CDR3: CSVEFGRGLFTDTQYF

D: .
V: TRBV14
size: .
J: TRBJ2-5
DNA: TGTGCCAGCAGCCAAGAGCGTGTAGAGACCCAGTACTTC
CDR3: CASSQERVETQYF

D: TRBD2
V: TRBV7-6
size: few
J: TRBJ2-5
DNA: TGTGCCAGCACTCTAGGAGCGGGGGGTCCCCAAGAGACCCAGTACTTC
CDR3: CASTLGAGGPQETQYF

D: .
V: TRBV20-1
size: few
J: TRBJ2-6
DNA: TGCAGTGCTAGGCGGCAGGACTCTGGGGCCAACGTCCTGACTTTC
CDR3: CSARRQDSGANVLTF

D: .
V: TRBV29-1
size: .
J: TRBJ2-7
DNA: TGCAGCGTTGGGGGACCTTTCTACGAGCAGTACTTC
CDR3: CSVGGPFYEQYF

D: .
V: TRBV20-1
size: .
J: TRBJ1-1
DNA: TGCAGTGCTAAACTTTGGGCGAACACTGAAGCTTTCTTT
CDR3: CSAKLWANTEAFF

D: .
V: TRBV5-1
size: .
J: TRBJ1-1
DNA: TGCGCCAGCAGCTTGTTCATAGGCCGACGGACTGAAGCTTTCTTT
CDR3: CASSLFIGRRTEAFF

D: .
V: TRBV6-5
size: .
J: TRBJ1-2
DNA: TGTGCCAGCAGGGGCCGAGCTAACTATGGCTACACCTTC
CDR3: CASRGRANYGYTF

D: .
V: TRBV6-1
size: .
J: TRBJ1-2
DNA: TGTGCCACCTGGACGGGGGCTTATGGCTACACCTTC
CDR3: CATWTGAYGYTF

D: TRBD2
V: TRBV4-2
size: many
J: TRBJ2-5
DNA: TGTGCCAGCAGCCAAGTCCCCCTCACTCTAGCGGGGGGGCAAGAGACCCAGTACTTC
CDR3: CASSQVPLTLAGGQETQYF

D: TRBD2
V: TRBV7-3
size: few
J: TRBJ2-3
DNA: TGTGCCAGCAGCACCCTAGCGGGGGCTACAGATACGCAGTATTTT
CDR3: CASSTLAGATDTQYF

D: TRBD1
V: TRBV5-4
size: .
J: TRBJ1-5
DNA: TGTGCCGGGGGACAGGGTAATTATGGCAATCAGCCCCAGCATTTT
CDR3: CAGGQGNYGNQPQHF

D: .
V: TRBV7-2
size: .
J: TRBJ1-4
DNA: TGTGCCAGCAGCCCCCACCCGGGGGGAGGCAGGTACCCAGAAAAACTGTTTTTT
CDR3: CASSPHPGGGRYPEKLFF

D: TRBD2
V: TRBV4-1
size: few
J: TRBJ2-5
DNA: TGCGCCAGCAGCCAAACGGGGGAGGGGGAGACCCAGTACTTC
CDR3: CASSQTGEGETQYF

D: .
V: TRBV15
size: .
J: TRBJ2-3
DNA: TGTGCCACCAGCAGAGACCAGGGCGGAGATACGCAGTATTTT
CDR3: CATSRDQGGDTQYF

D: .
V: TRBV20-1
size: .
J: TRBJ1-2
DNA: TGCAGTGCCAAAACCCGGGGCCCCAAGGGCTATGGCTACACCTTC
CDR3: CSAKTRGPKGYGYTF

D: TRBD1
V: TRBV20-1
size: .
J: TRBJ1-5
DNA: TGCAGTGCCCAGGGGGGCTATAGCAATCAGCCCCAGCATTTT
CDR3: CSAQGGYSNQPQHF

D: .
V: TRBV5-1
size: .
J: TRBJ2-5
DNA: TGCGCCAGCAGCCAGATGGGGAGCCAAGAGACCCAGTACTTC
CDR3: CASSQMGSQETQYF

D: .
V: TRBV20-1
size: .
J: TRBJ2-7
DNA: TGCAGTGCCAAGAACTTGGGGGATAACTCCTACGAGCAGTACTTC
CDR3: CSAKNLGDNSYEQYF

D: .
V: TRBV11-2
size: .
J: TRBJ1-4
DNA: TGTGCCAGCAGAATTGACCCTGCTAATGAAAAACTGTTTTTT
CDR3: CASRIDPANEKLFF

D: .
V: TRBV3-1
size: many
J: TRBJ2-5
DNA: TGTGCCAGCAGCCAAGGGCGGGAGACCCAGTACTTC
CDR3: CASSQGRETQYF

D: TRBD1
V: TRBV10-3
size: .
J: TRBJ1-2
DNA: TGTGCCATCAGTTTACAGGGGAATGGCTACACCTTC
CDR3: CAISLQGNGYTF

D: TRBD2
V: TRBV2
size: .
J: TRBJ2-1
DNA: TGTGCCAGCCATGAGGGAGGGCATTTGCGGAATGAGCAGTTCTTC
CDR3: CASHEGGHLRNEQFF

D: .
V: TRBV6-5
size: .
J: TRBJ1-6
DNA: TGTGCCAGCAGTTACTCGACGGGAGTACCTTCACCCCTCCACTTT
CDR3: CASSYSTGVPSPLHF

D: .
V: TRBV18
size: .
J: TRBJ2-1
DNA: TGTGCCAGCTCACCCCTTGGGGGGGGCGCCTCCTACAATGAGCAGTTCTTC
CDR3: CASSPLGGGASYNEQFF

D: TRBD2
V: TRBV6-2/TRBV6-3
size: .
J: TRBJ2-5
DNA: TGTGCCAGCAGGGGACTAGCGGGGATGATGACCCAGTACTTC
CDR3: CASRGLAGMMTQYF